The 21 T cell receptor beta chains in this list originate from one sample, sequenced in a study of response to subunit inactivated influenza vaccine. TCRdb used MiXCR to reprocess the RT-PCR reads, holding one entry per CDR3 protein. Altogether around 790,000 distinct CDR3 sequences are present, approximately 22% being singletons, with the ten largest covering 10% to 13%. The sequences come from PBMCs from blood, collected 4 to 6 days after vaccination. The source is a man aged 50 to 59 who received an inactivated influenza vaccine.

V is TRBV20-1 and J is TRBJ2-7; 8 bases line up with TRBD1. The germline V gene has CDR1 DFQATT and CDR2 SNEGSKA (reference sequence). The junction had 18 bases not matched to a gene; V was cut back by 3 bases and J by 2 bases. This CDR3 comprises 18 residues. Here the CDR3 DNA reads TGCAGTGCTAGGAGTGGTGGGAGCGACAGGGGAATTCCCTACGAGCAGTACTTC. Translation: CSARSGGSDRGIPYEQYF.

This chain links TRBV29-1 with TRBJ2-1, with TRBD2 matching over 10 bases. The trim removed 2 bases at V and 0 bases at J, leaving 16 bases unmatched. From germline, CDR1 is SQVTM and CDR2 ANQGSEA. The CDR3 spans 20 residues. CDR3 sequence reads: CSVEPLAGEWGPLSYNEQFF. CDR3 sequence (DNA): TGCAGCGTTGAACCGCTAGCGGGAGAATGGGGTCCCCTCTCCTACAATGAGCAGTTCTTC.

This clonotype was seen a handful of times. This sequence joins TRBV11-2 and TRBJ2-1, with TRBD1 matching 9 bases. J gave up 3 bases and V 4 bases, and 10 bases lay outside the gene matches. In germline, CDR1 is SGHAT, CDR2 FQNNGV. There are 17 residues in the CDR3. The CDR3 loop reads CASSSRRPGQGYNEQFF. The CDR3 nucleotides are TGTGCCAGCAGCTCCCGTAGACCGGGACAGGGCTACAATGAGCAGTTCTTC.

The chain employs TRBV19 and TRBJ1-1; TRBD1 matches 8 bases. Germline CDR1 is LNHDA and CDR2 is SQIVND (reference sequence). V shed 6 bases, J shed 4 bases, and the junction held 4 bases outside the gene matches. The CDR3 has 13 residues. CDR3 residues: CASSLDRVTEAFF. CDR3 DNA: TGTGCCAGTAGCCTGGACAGGGTCACTGAAGCTTTCTTT. Full variable domain (outside the CDR3, taken from reference TRBV19 and TRBJ1-1): DGGITQSPKYLFRKEGQNVTLSCEQNLNHDAMYWYRQDPGQGLRLIYYSQIVNDFQKGDIAEGYSVSREKKESFPLTVTSAQKNPTAFYLCASSLDRVTEAFFGQGTRLTVV.

This clonotype was seen at least ten times. This chain connects TRBV9 to TRBJ2-7; TRBD1 matches at 8 bases. The CDR3 sequence is 15 residues long. The V and J ends lost 2 bases and 2 bases, in that order; junction bases with no gene match: 6. Per the germline V gene, CDR1 is SGDLS and CDR2 is YYNGEE. The CDR3 coding sequence is TGTGCCAGCAGCGTCGGACAGGGAAACACCTACGAGCAGTACTTC. Protein: CASSVGQGNTYEQYF.

Only a few counts were recorded for this clonotype. V usage is TRBV5-1 and J usage is TRBJ1-1; TRBD1 agrees at 9 bases. The length of the CDR3 is 17 residues. V was clipped by 3 bases and J by 5 bases; unmatched bases: 14. CDR1 is SGHRS and CDR2 is YFSETQ in the germline V gene. The DNA of the CDR3 is TGCGCCAGCAGCTCACGACCATGGGGACAGGGAACGACTGAAGCTTTCTTT. Translation gives CASSSRPWGQGTTEAFF.

CDR3 loop: CASSQRDRGEHSPLHF. The CDR3 coding sequence is TGCGCCAGCAGCCAAAGAGACAGGGGAGAGCATTCACCCCTCCACTTT. The rearrangement uses TRBV5-1 and TRBJ1-6, with TRBD1 identical over 8 bases. The trim removed 4 bases at V and 8 bases at J, leaving 11 bases unmatched. Germline CDR1 and CDR2: SGHRS and YFSETQ. The CDR3 totals 16 residues.

This clonotype has a handful of counts. This rearrangement joins TRBV30 to TRBJ2-6, with D perhaps assigned TRBD1 or TRBD2 (5 bases each). The CDR3 runs to 14 residues. Trimming took off 5 bases at V and 2 bases at J, with 10 bases between the two ends. Germline V gives CDR1 GTSNPN, CDR2 SVGIG (reference sequence). The CDR3 DNA is TGTGCCTGGGGCGTGGGGGCTGGGGCCAACGTCCTGACTTTC. Translating it yields CAWGVGAGANVLTF. The entire variable domain, with the rest obtained from reference TRBV30 and TRBJ2-6, is as follows: SQTIHQWPATLVQPVGSPLSLECTVEGTSNPNLYWYRQAAGRGLQLLFYSVGIGQISSEVPQNLSASRPQDRQFILSSKKLLLSDSGFYLCAWGVGAGANVLTFGAGSRLTVL.

This clonotype was seen more than once but under ten times. The chain is built from TRBV24-1 and TRBJ2-3; D may be TRBD1 or TRBD2 (6 bases each). The germline gives CDR1 KGHDR, CDR2 SFDVKD. The V end was cut by 3 bases, the J end by 1 base, with 13 bases between. The CDR3 has 16 amino acids. The CDR3 nucleotides are TGTGCCACCAGTGATACTGGGGGGCCAGGCACAGATACGCAGTATTTT. This gives the protein CATSDTGGPGTDTQYF.

The chain is built from TRBV12-3 or TRBV12-4 and TRBJ2-2; 12 nucleotides match TRBD2. Germline trimming cut 8 bases from V and 5 bases from J; bases unmatched to any gene: 6. The CDR3 consists of 15 residues. CDR3 in amino acids: CASGRTSGTTGELFF. DNA of the CDR3: TGTGCCAGCGGTCGGACTAGCGGGACTACCGGGGAGCTGTTTTTT.

The genes are TRBV12-3 or TRBV12-4 and TRBJ1-1, with D unresolved. With 2 bases removed from V and 1 base from J, the gap between germline ends came to 17 bases. CDR3 length: 17 amino acids. The DNA for the CDR3 is TGTGCCAGCAGTTTAATTTACAGAATCCAAAAGAACACTGAAGCTTTCTTT. It codes for CASSLIYRIQKNTEAFF.

This clonotype was observed a few times. V gene TRBV20-1 combines with J gene TRBJ2-3; perhaps TRBD1 as D (6 bases). V was cut by 2 bases and J by 0 bases, with 15 bases left in between. The CDR3 extends over 16 amino acids. In germline, CDR1 is DFQATT, CDR2 SNEGSKA (reference sequence). The CDR3 is CSARSHRGSSTDTQYF. DNA for the CDR3: TGCAGTGCTAGATCGCATAGGGGGAGCAGCACAGATACGCAGTATTTT.

J is TRBJ2-3 and V is TRBV6-5, with TRBD2 matching over 8 bases. Germline V lookup: CDR1 MNHEY, CDR2 SVGAGI. V lost 4 bases to trimming and J lost 1 base; unmatched junction nucleotides: 16. CDR3 length: 19 amino acids. As DNA, the CDR3 is TGTGCCAGCAGTTTCGGCGGGGGGATGCGCGGGGGCGGCACAGATACGCAGTATTTT. This codes for CASSFGGGMRGGGTDTQYF.

This chain joins TRBV5-1 and TRBJ1-2; D is ambiguous. Trimming took off 6 bases at V and 3 bases at J, with 15 bases between the two ends. CDR1 is SGHRS and CDR2 is YFSETQ in the germline V gene. The CDR3 spans 14 residues. CDR3 sequence reads: CASNLERGDYGYTF. The CDR3 DNA reads TGCGCCAGCAATCTTGAGCGGGGTGACTATGGCTACACCTTC.

This chain joins TRBV20-1 and TRBJ2-2, with 8 positions matching TRBD2. Germline V gives CDR1 DFQATT, CDR2 SNEGSKA (reference sequence). This CDR3 region has 16 residues. The V and J ends lost 8 bases and 1 base, in that order; junction bases with no gene match: 12. CDR3 DNA sequence: TGCAGTCTTAGACTTAGCGGGATAGGGAACACCGGGGAGCTGTTTTTT. Amino acids: CSLRLSGIGNTGELFF.

This clonotype was seen repeatedly, ten times or more. Relative to the germline gene, one junction end is altered; a read error may explain this. V usage is TRBV5-1 and J usage is TRBJ2-7; 7 bases map to TRBD1. The CDR3 consists of 13 residues. The germline CDR1 and CDR2 sequences are SGHRS and YFSETQ. The DNA for the CDR3 is TGTGCCAGCAGCCTAACAGGGGCCTACGAGCAGTACTTC. It translates to CASSLTGAYEQYF.

The V call is TRBV5-1, the J call TRBJ2-2, with 8 bases identical to TRBD1. V shed 0 bases and J 6 bases; nucleotides not matched to a gene: 10. Germline V gene data show CDR1 as SGHRS and CDR2 as YFSETQ. The CDR3 extends over 17 amino acids. CDR3 sequence: CASSLGRTGQDPGELFF. Written as DNA, the CDR3 is TGCGCCAGCAGCTTGGGCCGAACGGGACAGGACCCCGGGGAGCTGTTTTTT.

This clonotype has more than one count but fewer than ten. The chain carries TRBV4-3 and TRBJ1-2; D remains unclear. V dropped 1 base and J dropped 0 bases, with 9 bases sitting between them. Germline CDR1 LGHNA, CDR2 YSLEER. CDR3 size: 15 residues. CDR3 in amino acids: CASSQGFAANYGYTF. The CDR3 DNA is TGCGCCAGCAGCCAAGGATTCGCGGCTAACTATGGCTACACCTTC.

The chain uses TRBV6-5 and TRBJ1-1; D possibly corresponds to TRBD1 (5 bases). This CDR3 has 16 amino acids. Per the germline V gene, CDR1 is MNHEY and CDR2 is SVGAGI. V was clipped by 2 bases and J by 3 bases, with 16 bases between them. The CDR3 DNA reads TGTGCCAGCAGTTACGGGGGATCGGGCAGGGACACTGAAGCTTTCTTT. Encoded protein: CASSYGGSGRDTEAFF.

In this sample, this clonotype turned up many times. V and J are TRBV20-1 and TRBJ2-7, with D unresolved. This CDR3 contains 11 residues. Looked up from germline, CDR1 is DFQATT and CDR2 is SNEGSKA (reference sequence). V was pared by 3 bases and J by 7 bases, with 10 bases between. The CDR3 is CSASAVFEQYF. The CDR3 nucleotides read TGCAGTGCTAGCGCCGTCTTTGAGCAGTACTTC.

The chain combines TRBV5-1 with TRBJ1-3, with a possible D match to TRBD1 (5 bases). CDR3 length: 15 residues. The germline gives CDR1 SGHRS, CDR2 YFSETQ. Trimming took off 3 bases at V and 3 bases at J, with 13 bases between the two ends. CDR3 region: CASSSGTVNGNTIYF. CDR3 bases: TGCGCCAGCAGCTCGGGGACGGTCAATGGAAACACCATATATTTT.